Presented here are 5 T cell receptor beta chains from one specimen sequenced in a study of control samples from healthy donors and cancer patients. Sequencing was performed with immunoSEQ multiplex PCR; in TCRdb, only in-frame clones are kept and a portion is missing. In the table there are about 130,000 clones, approximately 89% of which are singletons. Sequences were obtained from PBMCs. The receptors here all came from a man aged 45-60 years with head and neck cancer.

The chain joins TRBV6-5 to TRBJ1-6; TRBD1 matches 10 bases. Germline V gene data show CDR1 as MNHEY and CDR2 as SVGAGI. CDR3 length: 13 residues. Trimming cost V 8 bases and J 9 bases; bases outside gene matches: 4. CDR3 residues: CASRRDRGSPLHF. CDR3 bases: TGTGCCAGCCGCCGGGACAGGGGTTCACCCCTCCACTTT.

V gene TRBV19 combines with J gene TRBJ1-1; a possible D gene is TRBD1 (5 bases). Looked up from germline, CDR1 is LNHDA and CDR2 is SQIVND (reference sequence). The CDR3 extends over 14 amino acids. V shed 0 bases and J shed 8 bases, with 13 bases lying between them. CDR3 bases: TGTGCCAGTAGTATAGATCTCCAGGGATCAGAAGCTTTCTTT. The encoded protein is CASSIDLQGSEAFF.

The chain uses TRBV5-4 and TRBJ2-7, with D perhaps given as TRBD1 or TRBD2 (7 bases each). The CDR3 is 14 residues long. Per germline, CDR1 SGHNT and CDR2 YYREEE (reference sequence). The germline V and J ends were trimmed by 3 bases and 4 bases, with 14 bases remaining between them. For the CDR3, the DNA is TGTGCCAGCAGCTCCTGGGAGGGGGCGTACGAGCAGTACTTC. Translation gives CASSSWEGAYEQYF.

The chain couples TRBV6-2 or TRBV6-3 to TRBJ1-2; D unresolved. Trimming cost V 2 bases and J 5 bases, with 12 bases left between them. Looked up from germline, CDR1 is MNHEY and CDR2 is SVGEGT. The CDR3 covers 14 residues. This CDR3 reads CASSYGPSGYGYTF. The CDR3 DNA sequence: TGTGCCAGCAGTTACGGGCCCTCGGGATATGGCTACACCTTC.

The V gene is TRBV6-4, the J gene TRBJ1-1, with D uncertain. The CDR3 totals 13 residues. Trimming shortened V by 2 bases and J by 2 bases, and 6 bases separated the two germline ends. Per the germline V gene, CDR1 is MRHNA and CDR2 is SNTAGT. The CDR3 region is CASSDSLNTEAFF. For the CDR3, the DNA is TGTGCCAGCAGTGACAGTTTAAACACTGAAGCTTTCTTT.